The sequence of this TCR beta chain was determined in a study of CD4+ T cells in melanoma (dated by TCRdb to the early 2020s). With respect to the entire study: The study investigated neoantigen-specific CD4+ T cells in human melanoma. General conclusions and limits of the study: Neoantigen-specific CD4+ T cells in melanoma were reported to have a range of differentiation states. Neoantigen-specific CD4+ T cells were reported to be correlated with the function of CD8+ T cells, macrophages and B cells.

Patients with melanoma were used as donors. For this clone: Its antigen has not been determined. Base qualities are missing; no much larger clone stands one base away.

Library preparation was by the immunoSEQ multiplex PCR assay. TCRdb retrieved this table from immuneACCESS and kept in-frame rearrangements only. Not all clones are present; in checked studies, unresolved V genes account for under half, and no reason is known for the remainder. The sample profile shows about 11,000 clones; about three fifths of them were found once. 7.5% to 9.5% of the sample is taken by the ten largest. The sequence was collected from a human donor with melanoma. Specimen: cells from a culture (not recorded whether cultured in vitro).

The DNA sequence is given as TGTGCCAGCAGCATACAGGGGTCCGAGCAATCCCTCCACTTT. It codes for CASSIQGSEQSLHF. The chain employs TRBV7-2 and TRBJ1-6, with 7 bases in between that match TRBD1. The CDR3 numbers 14 residues from cysteine through phenylalanine. CDR3 DNA is the only sequence kept; it has 42 bases, read in frame from the first base. The germline V gene yields SGHTA for CDR1 and FQGNSA for CDR2. The germline V end is reduced by 5 bases and the J end by 14 bases; junction bases left unmatched: 12.